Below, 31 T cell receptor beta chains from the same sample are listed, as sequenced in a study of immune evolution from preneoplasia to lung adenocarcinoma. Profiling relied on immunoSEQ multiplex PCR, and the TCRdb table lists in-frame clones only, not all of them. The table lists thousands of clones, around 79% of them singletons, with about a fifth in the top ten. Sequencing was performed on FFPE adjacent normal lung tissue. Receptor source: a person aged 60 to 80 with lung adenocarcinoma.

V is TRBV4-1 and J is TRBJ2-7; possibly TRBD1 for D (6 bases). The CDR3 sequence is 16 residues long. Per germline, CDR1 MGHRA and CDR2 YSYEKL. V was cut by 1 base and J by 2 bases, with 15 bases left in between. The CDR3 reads CASSQVPGDGTYEQYF. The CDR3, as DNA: TGCGCCAGCAGCCAAGTTCCAGGGGATGGGACCTACGAGCAGTACTTC.

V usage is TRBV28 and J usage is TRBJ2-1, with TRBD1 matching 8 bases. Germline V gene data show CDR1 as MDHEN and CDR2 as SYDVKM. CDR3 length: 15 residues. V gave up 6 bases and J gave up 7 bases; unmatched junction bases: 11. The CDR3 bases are TGTGCCAGCAGCACGGACAGGGAAGGGTTTAATGAGCAGTTCTTC. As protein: CASSTDREGFNEQFF.

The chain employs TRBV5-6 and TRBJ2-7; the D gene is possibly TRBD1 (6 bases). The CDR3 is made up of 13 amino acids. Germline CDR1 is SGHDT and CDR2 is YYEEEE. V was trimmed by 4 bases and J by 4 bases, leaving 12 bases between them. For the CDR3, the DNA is TGTGCCAGCAGCCTGCTACAGGGATACGAGCAGTACTTC. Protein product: CASSLLQGYEQYF. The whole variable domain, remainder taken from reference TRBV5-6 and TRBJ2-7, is DAGVTQSPTHLIKTRGQQVTLRCSPKSGHDTVSWYQQALGQGPQFIFQYYEEEERQRGNFPDRFSGHQFPNYSSELNVNALLLGDSALYLCASSLLQGYEQYFGPGTRLTVT.

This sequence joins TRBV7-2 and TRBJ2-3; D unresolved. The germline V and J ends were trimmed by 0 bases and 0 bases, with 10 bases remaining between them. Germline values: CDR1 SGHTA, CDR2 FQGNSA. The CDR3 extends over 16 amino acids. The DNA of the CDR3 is TGTGCCAGCAGCTTAGCTGGCGGACCTAGCACAGATACGCAGTATTTT. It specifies CASSLAGGPSTDTQYF.

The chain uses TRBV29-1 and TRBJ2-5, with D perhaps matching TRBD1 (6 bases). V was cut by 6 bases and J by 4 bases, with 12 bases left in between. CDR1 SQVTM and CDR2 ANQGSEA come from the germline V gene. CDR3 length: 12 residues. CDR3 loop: CSVNRDGETQYF. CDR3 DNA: TGCAGCGTGAACAGGGATGGAGAGACCCAGTACTTC.

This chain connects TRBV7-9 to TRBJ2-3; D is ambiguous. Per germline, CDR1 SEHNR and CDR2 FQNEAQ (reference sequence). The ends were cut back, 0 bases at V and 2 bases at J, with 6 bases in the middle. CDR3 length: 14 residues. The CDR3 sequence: CASSLAQSTDTQYF. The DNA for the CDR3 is TGTGCCAGCAGCTTAGCACAATCCACAGATACGCAGTATTTT.

The CDR3 here is CASRSSRVANSPLHF. The CDR3 nucleotides read TGTGCCAGCAGGAGTAGTCGGGTGGCTAATTCACCCCTCCACTTT. This chain connects TRBV6-6 to TRBJ1-6, with D unclear. CDR1 and CDR2 (germline): MNHNY, SVGAGI (reference sequence). The CDR3 is made up of 15 amino acids. V lost 6 bases to trimming and J lost 6 bases, with 15 bases between them.

The chain's CDR3 is CASSWTSGRDADTQYF. The CDR3 bases are TGCGCCAGCAGCTGGACTAGCGGGAGGGACGCAGATACGCAGTATTTT. This chain links TRBV5-1 with TRBJ2-3; the match to TRBD2 covers 15 bases. Germline values: CDR1 SGHRS, CDR2 YFSETQ. There are 16 residues in the CDR3. Losses at the gene ends were 3 bases for V and 4 bases for J; bases not matched to a gene: 3.

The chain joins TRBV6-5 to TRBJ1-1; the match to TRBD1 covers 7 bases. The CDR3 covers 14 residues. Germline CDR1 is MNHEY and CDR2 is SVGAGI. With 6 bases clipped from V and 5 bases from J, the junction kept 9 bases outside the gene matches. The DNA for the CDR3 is TGTGCCAGCAGAGACAGGGCTCAAAGTACTGAAGCTTTCTTT. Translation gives CASRDRAQSTEAFF.

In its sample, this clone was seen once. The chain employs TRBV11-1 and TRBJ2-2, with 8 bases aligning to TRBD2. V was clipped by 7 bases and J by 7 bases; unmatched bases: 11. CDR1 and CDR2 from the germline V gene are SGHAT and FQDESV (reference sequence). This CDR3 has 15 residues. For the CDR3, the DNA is TGTGCCAGCACCCGGGGTAGCGGGGCCCACGGGGAGCTGTTTTTT. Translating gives CASTRGSGAHGELFF.

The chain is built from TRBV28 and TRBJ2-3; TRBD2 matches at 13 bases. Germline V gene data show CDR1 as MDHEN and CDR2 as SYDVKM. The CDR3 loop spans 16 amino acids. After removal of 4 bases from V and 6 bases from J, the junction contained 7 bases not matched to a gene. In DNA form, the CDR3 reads TGTGCCAGCAGTTCGCCGGGACTAGCGGGGTCCGATACGCAGTATTTT. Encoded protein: CASSSPGLAGSDTQYF.

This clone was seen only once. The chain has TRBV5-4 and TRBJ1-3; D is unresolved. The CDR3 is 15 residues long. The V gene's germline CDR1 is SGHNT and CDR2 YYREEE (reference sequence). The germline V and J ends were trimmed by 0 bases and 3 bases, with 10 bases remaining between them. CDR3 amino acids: CASSLGREGGNTIYF. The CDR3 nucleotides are TGTGCCAGCAGCTTGGGCCGGGAAGGTGGAAACACCATATATTTT.

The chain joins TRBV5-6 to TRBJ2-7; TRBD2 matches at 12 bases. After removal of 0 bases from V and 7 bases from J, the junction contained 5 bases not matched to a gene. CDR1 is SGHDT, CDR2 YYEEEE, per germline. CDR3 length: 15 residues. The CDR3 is CASSLDGLAGKEQYF. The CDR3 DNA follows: TGTGCCAGCAGCTTGGATGGACTAGCGGGGAAAGAGCAGTACTTC.

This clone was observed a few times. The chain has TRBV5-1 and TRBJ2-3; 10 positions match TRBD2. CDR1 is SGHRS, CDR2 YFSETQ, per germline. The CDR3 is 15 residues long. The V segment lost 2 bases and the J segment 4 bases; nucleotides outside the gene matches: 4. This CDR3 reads CASSLAGGPADTQYF. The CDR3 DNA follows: TGCGCCAGCAGCTTAGCGGGGGGGCCGGCAGATACGCAGTATTTT. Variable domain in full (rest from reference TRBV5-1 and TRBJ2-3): KAGVTQTPRYLIKTRGQQVTLSCSPISGHRSVSWYQQTPGQGLQFLFEYFSETQRNKGNFPGRFSGRQFSNSRSEMNVSTLELGDSALYLCASSLAGGPADTQYFGPGTRLTVL.

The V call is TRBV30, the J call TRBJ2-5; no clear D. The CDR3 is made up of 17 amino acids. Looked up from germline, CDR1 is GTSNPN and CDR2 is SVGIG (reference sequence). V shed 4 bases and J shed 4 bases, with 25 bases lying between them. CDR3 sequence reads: CAWMVGRPAQFLETQYF. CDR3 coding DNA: TGTGCCTGGATGGTAGGCAGGCCAGCCCAATTTCTAGAGACCCAGTACTTC.

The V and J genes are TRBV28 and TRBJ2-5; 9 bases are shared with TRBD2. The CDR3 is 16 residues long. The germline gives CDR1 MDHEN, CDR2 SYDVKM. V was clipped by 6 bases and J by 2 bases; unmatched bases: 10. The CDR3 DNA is TGTGCCAGCAGACAAATGGGCGGGGGGGCTCAAGAGACCCAGTACTTC. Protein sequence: CASRQMGGGAQETQYF. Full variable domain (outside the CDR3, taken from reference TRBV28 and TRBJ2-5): DVKVTQSSRYLVKRTGEKVFLECVQDMDHENMFWYRQDPGLGLRLIYFSYDVKMKEKGDIPEGYSVSREKKERFSLILESASTNQTSMYLCASRQMGGGAQETQYFGPGTRLLVL.

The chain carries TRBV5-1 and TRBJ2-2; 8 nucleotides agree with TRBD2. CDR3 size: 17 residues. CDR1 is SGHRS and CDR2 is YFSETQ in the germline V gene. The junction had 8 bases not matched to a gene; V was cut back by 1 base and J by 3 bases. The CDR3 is CASSLIAGRGDTGELFF. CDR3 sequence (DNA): TGCGCCAGCAGCTTGATTGCCGGGAGGGGGGACACCGGGGAGCTGTTTTTT.

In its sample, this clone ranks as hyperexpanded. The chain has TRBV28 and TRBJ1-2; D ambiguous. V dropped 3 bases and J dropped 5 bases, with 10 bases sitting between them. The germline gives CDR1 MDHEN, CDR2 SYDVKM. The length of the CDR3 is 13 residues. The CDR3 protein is CASSFITGYGYTF. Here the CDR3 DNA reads TGTGCCAGCAGTTTCATTACGGGGTATGGCTACACCTTC.

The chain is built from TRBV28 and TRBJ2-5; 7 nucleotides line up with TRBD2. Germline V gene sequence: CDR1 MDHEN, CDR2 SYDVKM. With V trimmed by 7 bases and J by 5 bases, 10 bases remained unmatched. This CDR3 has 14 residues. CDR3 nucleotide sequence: TGTGCCAGCACCCCCTTGACTAGCTGGGAGACCCAGTACTTC. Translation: CASTPLTSWETQYF.

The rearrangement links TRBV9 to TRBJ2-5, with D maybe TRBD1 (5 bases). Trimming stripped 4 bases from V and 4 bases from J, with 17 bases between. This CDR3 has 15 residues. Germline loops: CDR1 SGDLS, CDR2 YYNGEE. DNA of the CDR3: TGTGCCAGCAGCCAAAGGTTAGGGGTAAGAGAGACCCAGTACTTC. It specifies CASSQRLGVRETQYF.

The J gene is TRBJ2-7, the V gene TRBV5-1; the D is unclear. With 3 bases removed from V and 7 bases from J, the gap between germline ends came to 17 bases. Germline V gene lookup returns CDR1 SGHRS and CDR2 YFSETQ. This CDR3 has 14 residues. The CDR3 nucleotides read TGCGCCAGCAGCTGGCAAGACTCCTTGGGAGAGCAGTACTTC. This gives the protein CASSWQDSLGEQYF.

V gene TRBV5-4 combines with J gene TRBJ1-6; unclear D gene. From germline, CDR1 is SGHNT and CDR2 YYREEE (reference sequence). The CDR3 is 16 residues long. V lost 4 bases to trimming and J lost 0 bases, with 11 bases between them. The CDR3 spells CASSPQPSSYNSPLHF. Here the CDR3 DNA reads TGTGCCAGCAGCCCACAGCCTAGCTCCTATAATTCACCCCTCCACTTT.

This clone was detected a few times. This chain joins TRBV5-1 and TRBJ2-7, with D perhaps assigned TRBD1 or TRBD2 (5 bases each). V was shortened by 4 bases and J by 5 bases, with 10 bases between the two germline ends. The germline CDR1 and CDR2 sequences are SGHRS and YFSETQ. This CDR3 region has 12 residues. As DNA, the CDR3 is TGCGCCAGCAGCGGGGGACCTCACGAGCAGTACTTC. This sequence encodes CASSGGPHEQYF.

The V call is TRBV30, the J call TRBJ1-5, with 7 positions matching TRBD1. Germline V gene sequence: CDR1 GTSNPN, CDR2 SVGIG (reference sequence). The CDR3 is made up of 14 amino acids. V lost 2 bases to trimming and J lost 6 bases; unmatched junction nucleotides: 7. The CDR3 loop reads CAWSKGQGGQPQHF. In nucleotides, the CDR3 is TGTGCCTGGAGTAAAGGGCAGGGGGGTCAGCCCCAGCATTTT.

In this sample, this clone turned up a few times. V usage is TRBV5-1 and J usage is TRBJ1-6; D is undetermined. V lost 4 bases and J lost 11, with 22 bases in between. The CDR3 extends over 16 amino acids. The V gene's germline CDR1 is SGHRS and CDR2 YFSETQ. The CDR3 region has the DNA TGCGCCAGCAGCCCAGGCGAAAGAGTAGGAGGTGCACCCCTCCACTTT. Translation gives CASSPGERVGGAPLHF. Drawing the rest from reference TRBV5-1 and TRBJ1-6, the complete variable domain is KAGVTQTPRYLIKTRGQQVTLSCSPISGHRSVSWYQQTPGQGLQFLFEYFSETQRNKGNFPGRFSGRQFSNSRSEMNVSTLELGDSALYLCASSPGERVGGAPLHFGNGTRLTVT.

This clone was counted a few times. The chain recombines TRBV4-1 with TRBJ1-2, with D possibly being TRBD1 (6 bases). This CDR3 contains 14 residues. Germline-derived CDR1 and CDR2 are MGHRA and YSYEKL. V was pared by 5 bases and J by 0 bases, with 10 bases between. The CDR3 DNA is TGCGCCAGCAGCATATACAGGGCTAACTATGGCTACACCTTC. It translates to CASSIYRANYGYTF.

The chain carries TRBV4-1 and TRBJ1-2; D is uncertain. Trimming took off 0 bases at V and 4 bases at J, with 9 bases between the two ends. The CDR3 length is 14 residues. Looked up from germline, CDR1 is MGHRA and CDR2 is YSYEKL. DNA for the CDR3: TGCGCCAGCAGCCAAGAAGGGCCCGGCTATGGCTACACCTTC. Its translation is CASSQEGPGYGYTF.

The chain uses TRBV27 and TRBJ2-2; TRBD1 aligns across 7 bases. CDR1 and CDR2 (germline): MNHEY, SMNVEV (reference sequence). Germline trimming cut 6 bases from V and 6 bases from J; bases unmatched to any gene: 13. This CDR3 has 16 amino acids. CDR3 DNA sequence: TGTGCCAGCAGGCCGCTCCGACAGGGCCTCTCCGGGGAGCTGTTTTTT. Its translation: CASRPLRQGLSGELFF.

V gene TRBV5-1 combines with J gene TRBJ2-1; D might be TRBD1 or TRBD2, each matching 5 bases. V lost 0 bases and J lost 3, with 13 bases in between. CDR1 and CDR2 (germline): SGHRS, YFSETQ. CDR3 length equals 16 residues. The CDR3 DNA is TGCGCCAGCAGCTTGGGGTCCGGGGCCGGCTACAATGAGCAGTTCTTC. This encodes CASSLGSGAGYNEQFF.

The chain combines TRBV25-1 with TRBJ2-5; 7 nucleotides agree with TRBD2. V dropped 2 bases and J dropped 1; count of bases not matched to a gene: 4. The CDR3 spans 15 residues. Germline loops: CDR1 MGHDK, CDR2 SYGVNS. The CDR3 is CASSETGTTQETQYF. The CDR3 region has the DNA TGTGCCAGCAGTGAAACCGGGACTACCCAAGAGACCCAGTACTTC.

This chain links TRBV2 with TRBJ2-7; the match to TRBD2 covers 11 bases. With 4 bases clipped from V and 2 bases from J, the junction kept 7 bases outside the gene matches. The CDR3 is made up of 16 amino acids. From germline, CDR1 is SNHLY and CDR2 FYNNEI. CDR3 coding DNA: TGTGCCAGCAGTGCTGTAGCGGGAGGGATGACCTACGAGCAGTACTTC. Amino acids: CASSAVAGGMTYEQYF.